These 28 T cell receptor beta chains came from one sample sequenced in a study of T cell responses to AZD1222 COVID-19 vaccine. Repertoires were generated with immunoSEQ multiplex PCR, while TCRdb's copy carries only in-frame clones and drops some. In the table there are over 95,000 clones, 80% to 95% of which are singletons. The input for sequencing was peripheral blood, taken on day 0 of AZD1222 vaccination. Receptors were obtained from an adult in good health.

The V gene is TRBV29-1, the J gene TRBJ1-1, with 9 bases identical to TRBD1. CDR1 is SQVTM and CDR2 is ANQGSEA in the germline V gene. The V and J ends lost 0 bases and 5 bases, in that order; junction bases with no gene match: 13. The CDR3 is 17 residues long. CDR3 sequence reads: CSVEDPGTGWFETEAFF. The CDR3 DNA reads TGCAGCGTTGAAGATCCCGGGACAGGGTGGTTCGAAACTGAAGCTTTCTTT. The full variable domain, in which reference TRBV29-1 and TRBJ1-1 provide the parts outside the CDR3, is SAVISQKPSRDICQRGTSLTIQCQVDSQVTMMFWYRQQPGQSLTLIATANQGSEATYESGFVIDKFPISRPNLTFSTLTVSNMSPEDSSIYLCSVEDPGTGWFETEAFFGQGTRLTVV.

CDR3 nucleotide sequence: TGTGCCAGCAGCTTATGGGGGGCCGGACTTTCGACCCAAGAGACCCAGTACTTC. Encoded protein: CASSLWGAGLSTQETQYF. This rearrangement joins TRBV11-2 to TRBJ2-5; D is perhaps TRBD1 or TRBD2 (6 bases each). Germline V gives CDR1 SGHAT, CDR2 FQNNGV. Trimming took 2 bases from V and 1 from J, leaving 20 bases between them. This CDR3 is built from 18 residues.

This rearrangement joins TRBV4-2 to TRBJ1-4; maybe TRBD1 (5 bases). The CDR3 contains 18 residues. Germline V gene sequence: CDR1 LGHNA, CDR2 YNFKEQ. The V end lost 1 base, the J end lost 8 bases, and 23 bases lay between the germline ends. The CDR3 DNA sequence: TGTGCCAGCAGCCAAGGCCTCCGGGACGGACTGCAGGTCGAAAAACTGTTTTTT. Its translation is CASSQGLRDGLQVEKLFF.

The CDR3 coding sequence is TGTGCCAGCAGCGTACGCGGGCTCTACAATGAGCAGTTCTTC. It encodes CASSVRGLYNEQFF. V is TRBV9 and J is TRBJ2-1, with a tentative D call TRBD2 (5 bases). The CDR3 is 14 amino acids. Germline-derived CDR1 and CDR2 are SGDLS and YYNGEE. Trimming removed 1 base at V and 3 bases at J, with 8 bases between.

This sequence joins TRBV4-2 and TRBJ2-7, with D tentatively TRBD2 (5 bases). The V and J ends lost 0 bases and 2 bases respectively, with 11 bases between them. The CDR3 runs 15 residues. Looked up from germline, CDR1 is LGHNA and CDR2 is YNFKEQ. CDR3 bases: TGTGCCAGCAGCCAAGATAGCGACCTCCCCTACGAGCAGTACTTC. Translation gives CASSQDSDLPYEQYF.

The chain joins TRBV14 to TRBJ2-5, with D possibly TRBD1 on 6 matching bases. Trimming removed 0 bases at V and 5 bases at J, with 19 bases between. The CDR3 sequence is 17 residues long. The germline gives CDR1 SGHDN, CDR2 FVKESK. The CDR3 coding sequence is TGTGCCAGCAGCCAAGAGAGCAGGGGCGGGTTTGGGGAGACCCAGTACTTC. It encodes CASSQESRGGFGETQYF.

The chain combines TRBV30 with TRBJ1-3; D unresolved. The CDR3 contains 15 residues. Germline V gene data show CDR1 as GTSNPN and CDR2 as SVGIG (reference sequence). Trimming removed 2 bases from V and 0 bases from J, with 11 bases in between. The CDR3 spells CAWSPPPSSGNTIYF. The CDR3 coding sequence is TGTGCCTGGAGTCCTCCCCCGTCCTCTGGAAACACCATATATTTT. Full variable domain (missing parts from reference TRBV30 and TRBJ1-3): SQTIHQWPATLVQPVGSPLSLECTVEGTSNPNLYWYRQAAGRGLQLLFYSVGIGQISSEVPQNLSASRPQDRQFILSSKKLLLSDSGFYLCAWSPPPSSGNTIYFGEGSWLTVV.

Remarks on this clone: Other DNA sequences in the sample encode the same CDR3. The chain uses TRBV15 and TRBJ1-5; D gene unclear. CDR1 and CDR2 (germline): LNHNV, YYDKDF (reference sequence). V dropped 0 bases and J dropped 4 bases, with 1 base sitting between them. CDR3 length equals 12 residues. The DNA for the CDR3 is TGTGCCACCAGCAGAGAGAATCAGCCCCAGCATTTT. It is translated as CATSRENQPQHF.

In its sample, this clone was seen once. The rearrangement links TRBV5-1 to TRBJ2-3; tentative D call: TRBD1 (7 bases). Germline CDR1 SGHRS, CDR2 YFSETQ. The V and J ends lost 2 bases and 1 base respectively, with 11 bases between them. This CDR3 is 15 amino acids long. In nucleotides, the CDR3 is TGCGCCAGCAGCTTAGGAGGGGGCGGCACAGATACGCAGTATTTT. Translated, it gives CASSLGGGGTDTQYF.

The V and J genes are TRBV18 and TRBJ1-1; no clear D. CDR1 and CDR2 (germline): KGHSH, LQKENI. Trimming took 0 bases from V and 1 from J, leaving 9 bases between them. The CDR3 spans 15 residues. The CDR3, as DNA: TGTGCCAGCTCACCACCGGTAGGGAAGAACACTGAAGCTTTCTTT. Its translation is CASSPPVGKNTEAFF.

This rearrangement joins TRBV10-3 to TRBJ2-7, with D perhaps matching TRBD1 or TRBD2 (5 bases each). This CDR3 spans 13 amino acids. With 10 bases removed from V and 0 bases from J, the gap between germline ends came to 13 bases. Germline-derived CDR1 and CDR2 are ENHRY and SYGVKD. CDR3 residues: CANAGTDSYEQYF. In DNA, the CDR3 is TGTGCCAACGCCGGGACGGACTCCTACGAGCAGTACTTC.

This clone was seen only once. V and J are TRBV27 and TRBJ1-5; 7 bases are shared with TRBD1. CDR1 and CDR2 from the germline V gene are MNHEY and SMNVEV (reference sequence). The V gene end was trimmed by 5 bases and the J gene end by 2 bases; junction bases not matched to a gene: 6. The CDR3 totals 15 residues. CDR3 amino acids: CASSKDRSGNQPQHF. As DNA, the CDR3 is TGTGCCAGCAGTAAGGACAGGTCAGGCAATCAGCCCCAGCATTTT.

V gene TRBV20-1 combines with J gene TRBJ2-3; D ambiguous. Per the germline V gene, CDR1 is DFQATT and CDR2 is SNEGSKA (reference sequence). The CDR3 totals 12 residues. V lost 3 bases and J 8 bases, leaving 12 bases between the germline ends. CDR3 protein: CSASDNPGTQYF. The CDR3 coding sequence is TGCAGTGCTAGTGACAACCCAGGTACGCAGTATTTT.

The rearrangement uses TRBV21-1 and TRBJ2-4; the D segment call TRBD1 is taken from the table without a DNA check. TRBV21-1 is a listed pseudogene. There are 17 residues in the CDR3. The CDR3 DNA reads TGTGCCAGCAGCAAAGGGGGGCAGGGAATTAGGAGGAACATTCAGTACTTC. Its protein product is CASSKGGQGIRRNIQYF.

The chain combines TRBV4-3 with TRBJ2-2; 8 bases agree with TRBD1. Germline CDR1 is LGHNA and CDR2 is YSLEER. This CDR3 is built from 17 residues. V gave up 0 bases and J gave up 6 bases; unmatched junction bases: 9. This chain's CDR3 is CASSQEGTGRLAGELFF. In nucleotides, the CDR3 is TGCGCCAGCAGCCAAGAGGGGACAGGCCGTCTGGCCGGGGAGCTGTTTTTT.

The gene calls are TRBV6-5 and TRBJ1-2; 8 nucleotides align to TRBD1. Germline CDR1 is MNHEY and CDR2 is SVGAGI. Trimming cost V 4 bases and J 7 bases; bases outside gene matches: 8. CDR3 length: 14 residues. The CDR3 coding sequence is TGTGCCAGCAGTTGGGGACAGGCTAATTTTGGCTACACCTTC. Its protein is CASSWGQANFGYTF.

This chain joins TRBV4-1 and TRBJ1-3, with D hard to call. V shed 7 bases and J shed 5 bases, with 9 bases lying between them. This CDR3 has 12 residues. Germline V CDR1 and CDR2: MGHRA, YSYEKL. CDR3 loop: CASMGIRNTIYF. CDR3 nucleotides: TGCGCCAGCATGGGGATCCGAAACACCATATATTTT.

The V call is TRBV5-1, the J call TRBJ1-4; 7 bases fit TRBD1. With 4 bases clipped from V and 3 bases from J, the junction kept 6 bases outside the gene matches. The CDR3 consists of 15 residues. The germline V gene encodes CDR1 SGHRS and CDR2 YFSETQ. CDR3: CASSPRQGANEKLFF. The CDR3 DNA sequence: TGCGCCAGCAGCCCCAGACAGGGCGCTAATGAAAAACTGTTTTTT.

The chain couples TRBV18 to TRBJ2-7; D possibly uses TRBD1 or TRBD2 (5 bases each). CDR1 and CDR2 (germline): KGHSH, LQKENI. CDR3 size: 13 residues. The V end lost 3 bases, the J end lost 4 bases, and 10 bases lay between the germline ends. In nucleotides, the CDR3 is TGTGCCAGCTCACCGTCCAGGGAGTACGAGCAGTACTTC. It specifies CASSPSREYEQYF.

The genes are TRBV6-2 or TRBV6-3 and TRBJ1-5, with no clear D. V dropped 4 bases and J dropped 1 base, with 5 bases sitting between them. The CDR3 is 13 residues long. CDR1 and CDR2 from the germline V gene are MNHEY and SVGEGT. This CDR3 reads CASSSFSNQPQHF. In nucleotides, the CDR3 is TGTGCCAGCAGTTCTTTCAGCAATCAGCCCCAGCATTTT.

The rearrangement joins TRBV4-3 to TRBJ1-2; D is unclear. Germline CDR1 is LGHNA and CDR2 is YSLEER. CDR3 size: 12 residues. The V end lost 5 bases, the J end lost 4 bases, and 8 bases lay between the germline ends. CDR3 protein: CASSDGLYGYTF. The CDR3 DNA follows: TGCGCCAGCAGCGACGGTCTCTATGGCTACACCTTC.

This clone has a handful of counts. V gene TRBV10-3 combines with J gene TRBJ1-2; 9 bases line up with TRBD1. The CDR3 is 14 residues long. With V trimmed by 2 bases and J by 8 bases, 6 bases remained unmatched. CDR1 ENHRY and CDR2 SYGVKD come from the germline V gene. CDR3: CAISEPGTGFGYTF. The CDR3 DNA sequence: TGTGCCATCAGTGAGCCAGGGACAGGGTTCGGCTACACCTTC.

This rearrangement joins TRBV2 to TRBJ1-5; D is unresolved. V lost 7 bases, J lost 0 bases, and 10 bases lay in between. CDR1 and CDR2 from the germline V gene are SNHLY and FYNNEI. The CDR3 is 14 residues long. The CDR3 here is CASKASNSNQPQHF. As DNA, the CDR3 is TGTGCCAGCAAGGCCAGTAATAGCAATCAGCCCCAGCATTTT.

The chain joins TRBV7-2 to TRBJ2-1, with D possibly matching TRBD1 (5 bases). Germline values: CDR1 SGHTA, CDR2 FQGNSA. The length of the CDR3 is 11 residues. Between the trimmed V and J ends, which lost 4 bases and 8 bases, there was a span of 6 bases. DNA of the CDR3: TGTGCCAGCAGCTCCAGGGATGAGCAGTTCTTC. It is translated as CASSSRDEQFF.

This clone was seen more than once but under ten times. This chain joins TRBV28 and TRBJ1-2; no definite D call. V shed 3 bases and J shed 7 bases, with 15 bases lying between them. This CDR3 region has 14 residues. The germline gives CDR1 MDHEN, CDR2 SYDVKM. The CDR3 reads CASSFQFPVTGYTF. The CDR3 DNA reads TGTGCCAGCAGTTTCCAGTTCCCTGTTACTGGCTACACCTTC.

The CDR3, as DNA: TGCGCCAGCAGCCAAGACGACAAAGAGACCCAGTACTTC. It specifies CASSQDDKETQYF. This chain uses TRBV4-3 with TRBJ2-5; no reliable D call. V lost 0 bases and J lost 3, with 5 bases in between. This CDR3 has 13 residues. Germline CDR1 LGHNA, CDR2 YSLEER.

The chain joins TRBV19 to TRBJ1-5; D might be TRBD1 (5 bases). Germline V gives CDR1 LNHDA, CDR2 SQIVND (reference sequence). V lost 10 bases and J lost 0, with 10 bases in between. The CDR3 extends over 13 amino acids. The CDR3 bases are TGTGCCACCCGGGACCATAGCAATCAGCCCCAGCATTTT. Protein: CATRDHSNQPQHF.

This chain joins TRBV27 and TRBJ2-6; D is perhaps TRBD2 (6 bases). The germline V gene encodes CDR1 MNHEY and CDR2 SMNVEV (reference sequence). The ends were cut back, 3 bases at V and 2 bases at J, with 8 bases in the middle. The CDR3 contains 15 residues. This CDR3 reads CASSLRGTGANVLTF. CDR3 nucleotide sequence: TGTGCCAGCAGTTTGCGGGGTACTGGGGCCAACGTCCTGACTTTC.